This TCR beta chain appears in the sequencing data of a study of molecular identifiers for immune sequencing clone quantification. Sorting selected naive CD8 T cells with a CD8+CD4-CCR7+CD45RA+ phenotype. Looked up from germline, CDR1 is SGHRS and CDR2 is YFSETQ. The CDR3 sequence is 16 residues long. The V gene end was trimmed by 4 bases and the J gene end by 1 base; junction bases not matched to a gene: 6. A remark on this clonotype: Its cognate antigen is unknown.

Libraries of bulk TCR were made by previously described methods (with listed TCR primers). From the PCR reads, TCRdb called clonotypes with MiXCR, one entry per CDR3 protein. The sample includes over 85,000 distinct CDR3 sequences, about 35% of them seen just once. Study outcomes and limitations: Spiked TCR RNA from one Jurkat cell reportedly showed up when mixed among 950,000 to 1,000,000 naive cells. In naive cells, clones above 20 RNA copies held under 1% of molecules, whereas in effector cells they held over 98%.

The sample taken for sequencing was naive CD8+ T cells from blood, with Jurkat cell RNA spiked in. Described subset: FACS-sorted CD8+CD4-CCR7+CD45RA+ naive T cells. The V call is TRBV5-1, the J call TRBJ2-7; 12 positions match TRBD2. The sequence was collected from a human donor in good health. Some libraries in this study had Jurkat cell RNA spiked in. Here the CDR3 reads CASSMGGLAGSYEQYF. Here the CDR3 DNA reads TGCGCCAGCAGCATGGGCGGACTAGCGGGGTCCTACGAGCAGTACTTC.